This T cell receptor beta chain was observed in a study of blood T cell repertoires in COVID-19. Overall study: From the United States, Italy and Spain came samples of acute and convalescent COVID-19. T cells, B-cell-depleted T cells, or PBMCs provided the cDNA or gDNA that served as material.

There are 14 residues in the CDR3. Germline V gives CDR1 MNHEY, CDR2 SMNVEV (reference sequence). J gave up 1 base and V 4 bases, and 4 bases lay outside the gene matches. In the authors' workflow: The assay estimated nucleated cells by amplifying reference gene primers. Assay used: immunoSEQ multiplex PCR; TCRdb lists only in-frame clones, some missing. V, J and clone size are those of that table, while D and trimming were read from the DNA. Seen here are more than 200,000 clones, 80% to 85% observed once, and the top ten hold 4% to 5.5%. Specimen: peripheral blood. This receptor was obtained from a man aged 50-59 years with active or convalescent COVID-19. The chain has TRBV27 and TRBJ2-7; 7 bases agree with TRBD1. The CDR3 sequence: CASSSSGQSYEQYF. CDR3 in DNA: TGTGCCAGCAGTTCCTCGGGACAGTCCTACGAGCAGTACTTC.